A selection of T cell receptor beta chains follows, all from one sample in a study of T cell responses to AZD1222 COVID-19 vaccine. The data were produced by immunoSEQ multiplex PCR, yet TCRdb's version contains in-frame clones alone and is incomplete. The table includes 130,000 or so clones, more than 85% detected once. The sample consisted of peripheral blood, taken on day 0 of MenACWY control vaccination. The origin of the receptors is an adult in good health. CDR3s include the opening cysteine and the closing phenylalanine or tryptophan. The order of the fields is D gene, clone size, J gene, V gene, CDR3 DNA, CDR3 protein. D genes are given only for firm matches. Expanded clones are given a class, and other clones once, few, many or no size at all.

D gene: TRBD1; clone size: NA; J gene: TRBJ2-5; V gene: TRBV19; CDR3 DNA: TGTGCCAGTAGCAGCAACAGGGGGATATTGGAGACCCAGTACTTC; CDR3 protein: CASSSNRGILETQYF
D gene: NA; clone size: NA; J gene: TRBJ1-4; V gene: TRBV5-1; CDR3 DNA: TGCGCCAGCAGCGCCCAGACGGCCTCCACTAATGAAAAACTGTTTTTT; CDR3 protein: CASSAQTASTNEKLFF
D gene: NA; clone size: once; J gene: TRBJ1-1; V gene: TRBV11-2; CDR3 DNA: TGTGCCAGCAGCTTTCCCCGAATCCCTGAAGCTTTCTTT; CDR3 protein: CASSFPRIPEAFF
D gene: NA; clone size: NA; J gene: TRBJ2-3; V gene: TRBV15; CDR3 DNA: TGTGCCACCAGCAGAGGATGGTCACAGGAATCAACGCAGTATTTT; CDR3 protein: CATSRGWSQESTQYF
D gene: TRBD1; clone size: NA; J gene: TRBJ1-1; V gene: TRBV6-5; CDR3 DNA: TGTGCCAGCAGTTACCGGGACAGAACTGAAGCTTTCTTT; CDR3 protein: CASSYRDRTEAFF
D gene: TRBD1; clone size: few; J gene: TRBJ1-2; V gene: TRBV27; CDR3 DNA: TGTGCCAGCAGTTTCGGACAGGAGAGGGGCTACACCTTC; CDR3 protein: CASSFGQERGYTF
D gene: NA; clone size: NA; J gene: TRBJ1-4; V gene: TRBV7-9; CDR3 DNA: TGTGCCAGCAGCTTATATAGAGGGACCACTAATGAAAAACTGTTTTTT; CDR3 protein: CASSLYRGTTNEKLFF
D gene: NA; clone size: NA; J gene: TRBJ1-1; V gene: TRBV5-1; CDR3 DNA: TGCGCCAGCAGCTTGGGACGGCCTTACACTGAAGCTTTCTTT; CDR3 protein: CASSLGRPYTEAFF
D gene: NA; clone size: NA; J gene: TRBJ2-7; V gene: TRBV11-3; CDR3 DNA: TGTGCCAGCAGCTTGTATTCACTAGGGGCGACTGACTACGAGCAGTACTTC; CDR3 protein: CASSLYSLGATDYEQYF
D gene: NA; clone size: NA; J gene: TRBJ1-2; V gene: TRBV5-6; CDR3 DNA: TGTGCCAGCAGCTTGACATATAACTGGGATGGCTACACCTTC; CDR3 protein: CASSLTYNWDGYTF
D gene: NA; clone size: NA; J gene: TRBJ2-5; V gene: TRBV18; CDR3 DNA: TGTGCCAGCTCACCCGAAAGGAGCAGTATCCAAGAGACCCAGTACTTC; CDR3 protein: CASSPERSSIQETQYF
D gene: TRBD2; clone size: NA; J gene: TRBJ2-7; V gene: TRBV5-1; CDR3 DNA: TGCGCCAGCAATAACGGCGGGAGGAGCCACGAGCAGTACTTC; CDR3 protein: CASNNGGRSHEQYF
D gene: TRBD1; clone size: NA; J gene: TRBJ1-5; V gene: TRBV12-3/TRBV12-4; CDR3 DNA: TGTGCCAGCAAACAGGGGGCTATTCAGCCCCAGCATTTT; CDR3 protein: CASKQGAIQPQHF
D gene: TRBD2; clone size: once; J gene: TRBJ2-2; V gene: TRBV7-3; CDR3 DNA: TGTGCCAGCAGCCCACCAAATTACGGGACTAGCGGCGGGGAGCTGTTTTTT; CDR3 protein: CASSPPNYGTSGGELFF
D gene: NA; clone size: NA; J gene: TRBJ2-1; V gene: TRBV9; CDR3 DNA: TGTGCCAGCAGCGTTAGCGTAATTAGCTCCTACAATGAGCAGTTCTTC; CDR3 protein: CASSVSVISSYNEQFF
D gene: NA; clone size: NA; J gene: TRBJ2-7; V gene: TRBV3-1/TRBV3-2; CDR3 DNA: TGTGCCAGCAGCCAAGATTGGTTGTCCTACGAGCAGTACTTC; CDR3 protein: CASSQDWLSYEQYF
D gene: NA; clone size: NA; J gene: TRBJ2-7; V gene: TRBV9; CDR3 DNA: TGTGCCAGCAGCGTCCAATACGAAAGCGAGCAGTACTTC; CDR3 protein: CASSVQYESEQYF
D gene: NA; clone size: NA; J gene: TRBJ2-3; V gene: TRBV6-5; CDR3 DNA: TGTGCCAGCAGTTACTCATGGCCAGATACGCAGTATTTT; CDR3 protein: CASSYSWPDTQYF
D gene: NA; clone size: NA; J gene: TRBJ1-2; V gene: TRBV30; CDR3 DNA: TGTGCCTGGAGACAGGAAAACTATGGCTACACCTTC; CDR3 protein: CAWRQENYGYTF
D gene: TRBD1; clone size: NA; J gene: TRBJ2-5; V gene: TRBV7-8; CDR3 DNA: TGTGCCAGCAGCTCACTAGGGACAGGACCCCAAGAGACCCAGTACTTC; CDR3 protein: CASSSLGTGPQETQYF
D gene: TRBD2; clone size: once; J gene: TRBJ2-7; V gene: TRBV7-2; CDR3 DNA: TGTGCCAGCAGCTCAACGGGGGGAGGACTTTGGGAGCAGTACTTC; CDR3 protein: CASSSTGGGLWEQYF
D gene: NA; clone size: NA; J gene: TRBJ2-5; V gene: TRBV6-2/TRBV6-3; CDR3 DNA: TGTGCCAGCAGTTTTTCGTACCAAGAGACCCAGTACTTC; CDR3 protein: CASSFSYQETQYF
D gene: NA; clone size: few; J gene: TRBJ1-4; V gene: TRBV4-2; CDR3 DNA: TGTGCCAGCAGCCAAGGCAGGGGAGGTGAAAAACTGTTTTTT; CDR3 protein: CASSQGRGGEKLFF
D gene: TRBD2; clone size: NA; J gene: TRBJ2-2; V gene: TRBV6-5; CDR3 DNA: TGTGCCAGCAGTACACTAGCGGGAGGAACCGGGGAGCTGTTTTTT; CDR3 protein: CASSTLAGGTGELFF
D gene: TRBD1; clone size: few; J gene: TRBJ1-2; V gene: TRBV9; CDR3 DNA: TGTGCCAGCAGCGTAGGAACAGGGGGCATCTATGGCTACACCTTC; CDR3 protein: CASSVGTGGIYGYTF
D gene: TRBD2; clone size: NA; J gene: TRBJ2-1; V gene: TRBV29-1; CDR3 DNA: TGCAGCGTTGGCCCAAGTGCTAGCGGGTTCTGGCATGAGCAGTTCTTC; CDR3 protein: CSVGPSASGFWHEQFF
D gene: TRBD2; clone size: NA; J gene: TRBJ2-1; V gene: TRBV7-2; CDR3 DNA: TGTGCCAGCAGCTCGGGACTAGTAACCCATGAGCAGTTCTTC; CDR3 protein: CASSSGLVTHEQFF
D gene: NA; clone size: NA; J gene: TRBJ2-7; V gene: TRBV9; CDR3 DNA: TGTGCCAGCAGCGTAGACGGAGGGAGCTCCTACGAGCAGTACTTC; CDR3 protein: CASSVDGGSSYEQYF
D gene: NA; clone size: NA; J gene: TRBJ2-2; V gene: TRBV4-3; CDR3 DNA: TGCGCCAGCAGCCAAAGACCCCCCGGACGGGCCAACACCGGGGAGCTGTTTTTT; CDR3 protein: CASSQRPPGRANTGELFF
D gene: NA; clone size: NA; J gene: TRBJ1-1; V gene: TRBV6-5; CDR3 DNA: TGTGCCAGCAGCCCCAGGGCCTTGAACACTGAAGCTTTCTTT; CDR3 protein: CASSPRALNTEAFF
D gene: TRBD2; clone size: many; J gene: TRBJ2-3; V gene: TRBV29-1; CDR3 DNA: TGCAGCGCCTCGACTAGCGGGTTCACAGATACGCAGTATTTT; CDR3 protein: CSASTSGFTDTQYF
D gene: NA; clone size: NA; J gene: TRBJ2-2; V gene: TRBV5-1; CDR3 DNA: TGCGCCAGCAGCTTGACAGGTAGCGACACCGGGGAGCTGTTTTTT; CDR3 protein: CASSLTGSDTGELFF
D gene: NA; clone size: NA; J gene: TRBJ1-4; V gene: TRBV7-9; CDR3 DNA: TGTGCCAGCAGCTTAAAAGGGGCAACTAATGAAAAACTGTTTTTT; CDR3 protein: CASSLKGATNEKLFF
D gene: NA; clone size: once; J gene: TRBJ1-5; V gene: TRBV7-2; CDR3 DNA: TGTGCCAGCAGCTTAGGGCTGGGGGGGAATCAGCCCCAGCATTTT; CDR3 protein: CASSLGLGGNQPQHF
D gene: TRBD1; clone size: NA; J gene: TRBJ2-5; V gene: TRBV7-3; CDR3 DNA: TGTGCCAGCAGCTTAACGGGAAGACAGGGTGTTTCCCAAGAGACCCAGTACTTC; CDR3 protein: CASSLTGRQGVSQETQYF
D gene: NA; clone size: NA; J gene: TRBJ1-1; V gene: TRBV20-1; CDR3 DNA: TGCAGTGCTAGTGGAGGGGTGAACACTGAAGCTTTCTTT; CDR3 protein: CSASGGVNTEAFF
D gene: NA; clone size: once; J gene: TRBJ1-4; V gene: TRBV10-2; CDR3 DNA: TGCGCCAGCAGAACAGGGTCGACTAATGAAAAACTGTTTTTT; CDR3 protein: CASRTGSTNEKLFF
D gene: NA; clone size: NA; J gene: TRBJ1-1; V gene: TRBV30; CDR3 DNA: TGTGCCTGGAGCGGTTTGGGACGGACGAACACTGAAGCTTTCTTT; CDR3 protein: CAWSGLGRTNTEAFF
D gene: NA; clone size: once; J gene: TRBJ1-2; V gene: TRBV5-4; CDR3 DNA: TGTGCCAGCAGCTTGGACTCCTATGGCTACACCTTC; CDR3 protein: CASSLDSYGYTF
D gene: TRBD1; clone size: once; J gene: TRBJ1-2; V gene: TRBV5-4; CDR3 DNA: TGTGCCAGCAGCCTCCCGGGACAGTCCTATGGCTACACCTTC; CDR3 protein: CASSLPGQSYGYTF
D gene: NA; clone size: NA; J gene: TRBJ2-4; V gene: TRBV11-2; CDR3 DNA: TGTGCCAGCAGCTTTGAGGGTTTAGCCAAAAACATTCAGTACTTC; CDR3 protein: CASSFEGLAKNIQYF
D gene: TRBD2; clone size: NA; J gene: TRBJ2-1; V gene: TRBV11-3; CDR3 DNA: TGTGCCAGCAGCTCCCCCATCCTTGCGGGAGGTTTTAATGAGCAGTTCTTC; CDR3 protein: CASSSPILAGGFNEQFF
D gene: NA; clone size: NA; J gene: TRBJ2-1; V gene: TRBV7-9; CDR3 DNA: TGTGCCAGCAGCTCCGGGGGCGCCTACAATGAGCAGTTCTTC; CDR3 protein: CASSSGGAYNEQFF
D gene: NA; clone size: NA; J gene: TRBJ2-7; V gene: TRBV19; CDR3 DNA: TGTGCCAGTAGTAGAGGGATTTGGGAGCAGTACTTC; CDR3 protein: CASSRGIWEQYF
D gene: NA; clone size: few; J gene: TRBJ1-6; V gene: TRBV28; CDR3 DNA: TGTGCCAGCAGTTTTGTCGGGAAACTGACTTACTATAATTCACCCCTCCACTTT; CDR3 protein: CASSFVGKLTYYNSPLHF
D gene: NA; clone size: once; J gene: TRBJ2-1; V gene: TRBV23-1; CDR3 DNA: TGCGCCAGCAGTCAATCGAGGGGTGGCAGAGCCCAATTCTACAATGAGCAGTTCTTC; CDR3 protein: CASSQSRGGRAQFYNEQFF
D gene: TRBD2; clone size: NA; J gene: TRBJ2-2; V gene: TRBV11-3; CDR3 DNA: TGTGCCAGCAGCTCCAAAACTAGCGGTTGGGGCGGGGAGCTGTTTTTT; CDR3 protein: CASSSKTSGWGGELFF
D gene: NA; clone size: NA; J gene: TRBJ1-2; V gene: TRBV6-5; CDR3 DNA: TGTGCCAGCAGTTCCTTGGGGACGGCTAACTATGGCTACACCTTC; CDR3 protein: CASSSLGTANYGYTF
D gene: NA; clone size: NA; J gene: TRBJ1-3; V gene: TRBV6-1; CDR3 DNA: TGTGCCAGCAGTGAGCCCCCCGGTGGGGACACCATATATTTT; CDR3 protein: CASSEPPGGDTIYF
D gene: TRBD1; clone size: NA; J gene: TRBJ1-5; V gene: TRBV6-5; CDR3 DNA: TGTGCCAGCAGGGACAGGAGCAATCAGCCCCAGCATTTT; CDR3 protein: CASRDRSNQPQHF
D gene: TRBD2; clone size: NA; J gene: TRBJ2-1; V gene: TRBV7-8; CDR3 DNA: TGTGCCAGCAGCTTAGACGGGCTAGCGGATCCCTACAATGAGCAGTTCTTC; CDR3 protein: CASSLDGLADPYNEQFF
D gene: NA; clone size: NA; J gene: TRBJ2-1; V gene: TRBV19; CDR3 DNA: TGTGCCAGTAGTATCCCTCGCGGAAGCTCCTACAATGAGCAGTTCTTC; CDR3 protein: CASSIPRGSSYNEQFF
D gene: NA; clone size: NA; J gene: TRBJ1-1; V gene: TRBV28; CDR3 DNA: TGTGCCAGCAGTTTCCGGGGTCCTGTAGGCACTGAAGCTTTCTTT; CDR3 protein: CASSFRGPVGTEAFF
D gene: NA; clone size: NA; J gene: TRBJ2-7; V gene: TRBV14; CDR3 DNA: TGTGCCAGCAGCCAAGCCCCTTTTGGGAGGACCATGGAGCAGTACTTC; CDR3 protein: CASSQAPFGRTMEQYF
D gene: NA; clone size: NA; J gene: TRBJ1-2; V gene: TRBV2; CDR3 DNA: TGTGCCAGCAGTGAAGCGCTTCTGCAGGGAGTGAGTGGCTACACCTTC; CDR3 protein: CASSEALLQGVSGYTF